This T cell receptor (beta chain) was captured by sequencing in a study of CD8 T cell repertoires and HIV-1 epitope variants. Study details: Separate wells received one of Twenty-five Gag or Nef variant peptides. The baseline condition was 1M T cells left uncultured. General study findings and limits: Only beta chains were identified, marking proliferation to antigen, not function. Six of nine antigen-specific clonotypes appeared cross-reactive to autologous or escape variants.

For this clone: Its antigen is still unknown.

The repertoire was sequenced with immunoSEQ multiplex PCR; TCRdb's copy has only in-frame clones and lacks some. The table lists a few thousand clones, around two thirds of them singletons. Germline CDR1 and CDR2: SGHNT and YYREEE (reference sequence). V was pared by 4 bases and J by 1 base, with 8 bases between. The CDR3 extends over 13 amino acids. Sequencing was performed on cultured CD8+ T cells derived from PBMCs. The chain has TRBV5-4 and TRBJ1-2; D uncertain. This receptor was taken from a male donor with HIV. The CDR3 spells CASSQTLNYGYTF. The DNA for the CDR3 is TGTGCCAGCAGCCAGACACTTAACTATGGCTACACCTTC.